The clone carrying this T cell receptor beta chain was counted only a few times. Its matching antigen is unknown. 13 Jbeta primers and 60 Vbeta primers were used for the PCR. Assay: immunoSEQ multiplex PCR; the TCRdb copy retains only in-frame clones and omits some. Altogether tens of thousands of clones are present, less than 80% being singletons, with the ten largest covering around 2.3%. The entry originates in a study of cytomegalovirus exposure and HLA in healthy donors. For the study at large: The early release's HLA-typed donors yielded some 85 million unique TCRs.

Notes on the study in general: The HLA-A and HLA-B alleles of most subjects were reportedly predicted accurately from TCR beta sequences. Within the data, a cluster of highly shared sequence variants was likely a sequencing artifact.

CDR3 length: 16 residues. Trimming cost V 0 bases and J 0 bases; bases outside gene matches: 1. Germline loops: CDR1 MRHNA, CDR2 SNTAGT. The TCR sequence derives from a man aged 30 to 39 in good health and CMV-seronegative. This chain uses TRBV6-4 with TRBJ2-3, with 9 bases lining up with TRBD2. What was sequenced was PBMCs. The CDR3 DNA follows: TGTGCCAGCAGTGACTCTAGCGGGAGTAGCACAGATACGCAGTATTTT. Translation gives CASSDSSGSSTDTQYF.